A selection of T cell receptor beta chains follows, all from one sample in a study of blood T cell repertoires in COVID-19. TCRdb's copy holds only in-frame clones and misses some; the assay was immunoSEQ multiplex PCR. The table lists approximately 160,000 clones, about 90% of them singletons. The sequencing sample was made of PBMCs or T cells enriched from blood (not recorded which). The source is a woman aged 50 to 60 who had recovered from COVID-19. The CDR3 runs from the conserved cysteine through the conserved F or W. Fields, in order: D gene, V gene, clone size, CDR3 length, J gene, CDR3 DNA, CDR3 protein. D genes are given only for firm matches. Part of the rows lack a size; the others show once, few, many or a class for expanded clones.

-	TRBV6-5	-	14	TRBJ1-2	TGTGCCAGCAGTTCGTCCGAGGCGAGAAATGGCTACACCTTC	CASSSSEARNGYTF
-	TRBV11-1	-	14	TRBJ2-2	TGTGCCAGCAGCCACCGAGGGAACACCGGGGAGCTGTTTTTT	CASSHRGNTGELFF
TRBD2	TRBV30	-	16	TRBJ2-3	TGTGCCTGGAGTCGCCCGGGTAGCGGGAGAACAGATACGCAGTATTTT	CAWSRPGSGRTDTQYF
-	TRBV30	-	11	TRBJ1-5	TGTGCCTGGGAGGGACAAGGGTCCCAGCATTTT	CAWEGQGSQHF
-	TRBV6-5	-	16	TRBJ2-2	TGTGCCAGCAGTTACTTAGGGCGGGTAGACACCGGGGAGCTGTTTTTT	CASSYLGRVDTGELFF
TRBD2	TRBV6-4	-	15	TRBJ2-1	TGTGCCAGCAGCCCTGGAGCGGGAACCTACAATGAGCAGTTCTTC	CASSPGAGTYNEQFF
TRBD1	TRBV7-6	-	16	TRBJ2-5	TGTGCCAGCAGCCAGGGACAGGGAGACCTCCAAGAGACCCAGTACTTC	CASSQGQGDLQETQYF
TRBD1	TRBV7-7	-	16	TRBJ1-1	TGTGCTAGCAGGCGGGACAGGGGCCCCCCTCCCTCCCAAGCTTTCTTT	CASRRDRGPPPSQAFF
TRBD2	TRBV7-2	-	18	TRBJ2-1	TGTGCCAGCAGCGGGGGACTAGCGGGCCTAAGCTCCTACAATGAGCAGTTCTTC	CASSGGLAGLSSYNEQFF
-	TRBV28	few	14	TRBJ1-5	TGTGCCAGCAGGCTCACAGGGATGGGCCAGCCCCAGCATTTT	CASRLTGMGQPQHF
TRBD1	TRBV10-3	-	14	TRBJ1-5	TGTGCCATCAGCGCTACAGGGGCGATGCAGCCCCAGCATTTT	CAISATGAMQPQHF
TRBD1	TRBV3-1/TRBV3-2	-	15	TRBJ1-4	TGTGCCAGCAGCTCTCGGGGACAGGGGTCCGAAAAACTGTTTTTT	CASSSRGQGSEKLFF
-	TRBV30	-	13	TRBJ1-1	TGTGCCTGGACGGGCAGGGGAGTCACTGAAGCTTTCTTT	CAWTGRGVTEAFF
TRBD1	TRBV7-8	-	18	TRBJ2-6	TGTGCCAGCAGCGGGACCGGGACAGGGGACTCTGGGGCCAACGTCCTGACTTTC	CASSGTGTGDSGANVLTF